A selection of T cell receptor beta chains follows, all from one sample in a study of blood T cell repertoires in COVID-19. Libraries were prepared by immunoSEQ multiplex PCR; TCRdb keeps only in-frame clonotypes and omits some of them. The repertoire has about 180,000 clones, roughly nine tenths of them found once; the top ten carry around 21%. The sample comprised peripheral blood. The source of these receptors is a man aged 65 to 85 with active or convalescent COVID-19. CDR3s include the opening cysteine and the closing phenylalanine or tryptophan. The order of the fields is clone size, V gene, CDR3 protein. The size field is filled for only some rows; it gives once, few, many or a size class.

NA	TRBV18	CASSPLVTIDAGGYTF
NA	TRBV3-1/TRBV3-2	CASSQDGGSLGYTF
NA	TRBV11-2	CASSLGTAGRNTEAFF
NA	TRBV29-1	CSVEGPLGGSREGYTF
once	TRBV6-2/TRBV6-3	CASSYALELEQYF
few	TRBV28	CASLWRGGGYNEQFF
NA	TRBV7-2	CASSLAGDIGSPLHF
NA	TRBV4-1	CASSQGEVSEKLFF
few	TRBV27	CASRPPGGGPGTGELFF
once	TRBV29-1	CSSWDSRGYEQYF
NA	TRBV5-1	CASSSYSGQETQYF
NA	TRBV18	CASSPPIGATNTEAFF
NA	TRBV12-3/TRBV12-4	CASSHRATGELFF
NA	TRBV11-2	CASSRIRGQGWGTEAFF
NA	TRBV5-1	CASSFDSTGELFF
NA	TRBV6-5	CASSPRDIHGYTF
few	TRBV28	CASSRANQPQHF
once	TRBV5-4	CASSHGLATTYEQYF
NA	TRBV28	CASSTALHLRGTEAFF
NA	TRBV5-1	CASSFRGDEKLFF
NA	TRBV3-1/TRBV3-2	CASSQPGGAYRYEQYF
NA	TRBV7-2	CASSQNMNTEAFF
NA	TRBV5-1	CASSTTSGGIYNEQFF
NA	TRBV7-9	CASSPNLAAANTGELFF
NA	TRBV12-5	CASGLDAGQGYGYTF
NA	TRBV24-1	CATSDADRGNYGYTF
NA	TRBV7-3	CASSLRDRGGGETQYF
once	TRBV6-5	CASSYSGTGAEKLFF
NA	TRBV15	CATSRPAGLATNEKLFF
NA	TRBV19	CAPKDRKWINNEQFF
NA	TRBV6-5	CASRQGAEEQYF
once	TRBV4-3	CASSQEGTSIYEQFF
NA	TRBV7-9	CASSPTGFRPQHF
NA	TRBV5-1	CASSGGQGIPYEQYF
NA	TRBV6-2/TRBV6-3	CASSWGTSQPQHF
NA	TRBV5-1	CASSLAMTGTGELFF
NA	TRBV5-1	CASSFHGTSENEQFF
NA	TRBV10-2	CASRTGKNTEAFF
NA	TRBV5-5	CASSLAPGSDTQYF
many	TRBV5-1	CASSLGHDYGYTF
NA	TRBV5-1	CASSVGVQNTEAFF
NA	TRBV9	CASSQSGTSGADTQYF
NA	TRBV29-1	CSARPGSEDYGYTF
NA	TRBV5-1	CASREGLNEKLFF
NA	TRBV9	CASSVAPWGSSGGRSTDTQYF
NA	TRBV9	CASSVGGTSPRGSDYEQYF
once	TRBV10-3	CAISPTGPYGYTF
NA	TRBV12-3/TRBV12-4	CASSLSAGSPLHF
NA	TRBV11-2	CASSLQEGGTEAFF
NA	TRBV4-3	CASSQAGTANYGYTF
NA	TRBV19	CASSIGGLNTEAFF
NA	TRBV19	CASSSRTVVGYEQYF
NA	TRBV6-5	CASSYDRDIASSPLHF
NA	TRBV5-5	CASSLGQGDYYGYTF
NA	TRBV7-8	CASSLGQGRGNTIYF
NA	TRBV25-1	CASSEYTSGIYNEQFF
NA	TRBV7-2	CASSFDRGGAETQYF
NA	TRBV6-5	CASTAQPNYGYTF